Presented here are 7 T cell receptor beta chains from one specimen sequenced in a study of PD-L1 blockade in urothelial cancer. Assay used: immunoSEQ multiplex PCR; TCRdb lists only in-frame clones, some missing. The sample records 35,000 to 55,000 clones, about four fifths being singletons. This specimen consisted of PBMCs, obtained around atezolizumab (anti-PD-L1) treatment. The receptor set was obtained from a man between 65 and 79 years old with urothelial cancer.

The rearrangement links TRBV4-2 to TRBJ1-1; TRBD1 matches 9 bases. V was pared by 4 bases and J by 5 bases, with 17 bases of the junction left unmatched. The CDR3 sequence is 18 residues long. Looked up from germline, CDR1 is LGHNA and CDR2 is YNFKEQ. The DNA of the CDR3 is TGTGCCAGCAGCCCACTCCCCCGGGGACAGGGTATAACGACTGAAGCTTTCTTT. It codes for CASSPLPRGQGITTEAFF.

This chain uses TRBV7-9 with TRBJ2-3, with TRBD2 matching 7 bases. The germline V gene has CDR1 SEHNR and CDR2 FQNEAQ (reference sequence). The CDR3 spans 15 residues. V dropped 6 bases and J dropped 0; count of bases not matched to a gene: 6. The CDR3 loop is CASSLWRESTDTQYF. The CDR3, as DNA: TGTGCCAGCAGTCTCTGGCGGGAGAGCACAGATACGCAGTATTTT.

The chain couples TRBV25-1 to TRBJ2-7; 9 positions agree with TRBD2. The V segment lost 5 bases and the J segment 5 bases; nucleotides outside the gene matches: 4. The CDR3 spans 13 residues. Germline V gene lookup returns CDR1 MGHDK and CDR2 SYGVNS. CDR3 amino acids: CASSHSGGNEQYF. In DNA form, the CDR3 reads TGTGCCAGCAGTCATAGCGGGGGCAACGAGCAGTACTTC.

J is TRBJ1-4 and V is TRBV5-1; tentatively, D is TRBD1 (5 bases). The germline V gene has CDR1 SGHRS and CDR2 YFSETQ. The CDR3 is 14 amino acids. V was pared by 4 bases and J by 4 bases, with 11 bases between. The CDR3 nucleotides are TGCGCCAGCAGCACCGACAGAAATAATGAAAAACTGTTTTTT. Its translation is CASSTDRNNEKLFF.

This chain uses TRBV28 with TRBJ1-4, with TRBD1 as a possible D gene (6 bases). V lost 3 bases, J lost 2 bases, and 19 bases lay in between. The CDR3 consists of 18 residues. CDR1 is MDHEN, CDR2 SYDVKM, per germline. The CDR3 loop reads CASSFRAQGGGTNEKLFF. The CDR3 DNA sequence: TGTGCCAGCAGTTTTCGAGCACAGGGTGGTGGCACTAATGAAAAACTGTTTTTT.

This sequence joins TRBV2 and TRBJ2-1; 7 bases are a match to TRBD2. The CDR3 runs to 13 residues. V shed 10 bases and J 7 bases; nucleotides not matched to a gene: 10. From germline, CDR1 is SNHLY and CDR2 FYNNEI. CDR3 in amino acids: CAISKPGRNEQFF. The CDR3 region has the DNA TGTGCCATTTCAAAACCCGGGAGGAATGAGCAGTTCTTC.

V gene TRBV5-1 combines with J gene TRBJ2-1, with TRBD2 identical over 13 bases. With V trimmed by 3 bases and J by 7 bases, 4 bases remained unmatched. Germline-derived CDR1 and CDR2 are SGHRS and YFSETQ. The CDR3 covers 15 residues. This CDR3 is CASSSTSGRRNEQFF. CDR3 coding DNA: TGCGCCAGCAGCTCGACTAGCGGGAGGAGGAATGAGCAGTTCTTC.